Following are 22 T cell receptor beta chains from one sample sequenced in a study of T cells in Graves' hyperthyroidism and ophthalmopathy. Amplification yielded TCR beta CDR3 regions, with RNA transcripts as the source. The HTBI set primed first-round TCR CDR3 RT-PCR. TCRdb re-called the multiplex PCR reads through MiXCR, storing one row per CDR3 protein. The profile covers about 500,000 distinct CDR3 sequences, with more than 15% appearing a single time and approximately 32% taken by the ten largest. The sequenced sample consisted of blood. These receptors all stem from a woman aged 25 to 39 with Graves' ophthalmopathy.

The chain uses TRBV18 and TRBJ1-4; TRBD1 is a possible D gene (6 bases). The V and J ends lost 3 bases and 9 bases respectively, with 20 bases between them. The germline V gene encodes CDR1 KGHSH and CDR2 LQKENI. This CDR3 contains 16 residues. The CDR3 reads CASSPPPGGASKKLFF. DNA of the CDR3: TGTGCCAGCTCACCCCCCCCCGGGGGCGCAAGTAAAAAACTGTTTTTT.

This clonotype was counted ten times or more. The CDR3 region has the DNA TGTGCCAGCAGCGTAGGGGGGACAGGGAGGTTTGAGTCCTACAATGAGCAGTTCTTC. Translation gives CASSVGGTGRFESYNEQFF. V is TRBV9 and J is TRBJ2-1; 9 positions agree with TRBD1. This CDR3 has 19 amino acids. Looked up from germline, CDR1 is SGDLS and CDR2 is YYNGEE. V lost 0 bases to trimming and J lost 1 base; unmatched junction nucleotides: 11.

This clonotype was detected ten times or more. The chain employs TRBV20-1 and TRBJ2-7; TRBD1 agrees at 7 bases. CDR3 length: 13 amino acids. Germline V gives CDR1 DFQATT, CDR2 SNEGSKA (reference sequence). The CDR3 DNA reads TGCAGCGTTATCGGACAGGCGGACTACGAGCAGTACTTC. It encodes CSVIGQADYEQYF.

This clonotype was recorded at least ten times. The chain carries TRBV10-3 and TRBJ2-3; 12 nucleotides agree with TRBD2. Germline CDR1 ENHRY, CDR2 SYGVKD. The CDR3 is 15 amino acids. V was pared by 4 bases and J by 3 bases, with 2 bases of the junction left unmatched. CDR3 coding DNA: TGTGCCATCAGTGGACTAGCGGGAGTTACAGATACGCAGTATTTT. Protein product: CAISGLAGVTDTQYF.

This clonotype was counted between two and nine times. This chain joins TRBV14 and TRBJ1-1; D is ambiguous. Per the germline V gene, CDR1 is SGHDN and CDR2 is FVKESK. The CDR3 totals 15 residues. V was trimmed by 1 base and J by 1 base, leaving 10 bases between them. CDR3 loop: CASSQVHFTNTEAFF. The DNA for the CDR3 is TGTGCCAGCAGCCAAGTCCACTTTACGAACACTGAAGCTTTCTTT.

The chain links TRBV6-1 to TRBJ1-3; D is undetermined. This CDR3 region has 14 residues. Germline CDR1 reads MNHNS; CDR2 reads SASEGT. Trimming left V 8 bases short and J 2 bases short, with 13 bases between. The CDR3 is CASYGWVPGNTIYF. The CDR3 nucleotides read TGTGCCAGCTACGGTTGGGTTCCTGGAAACACCATATATTTT.

In this sample, this clonotype turned up many times. V gene TRBV30 combines with J gene TRBJ2-1, with D tentatively TRBD1 or TRBD2 (5 bases each). The length of the CDR3 is 12 residues. Trimming stripped 5 bases from V and 8 bases from J, with 13 bases between. The V gene's germline CDR1 is GTSNPN and CDR2 SVGIG (reference sequence). CDR3 DNA: TGTGCCTGGGGGGGAGAGTTCCATGAGCAGTTCTTC. It codes for CAWGGEFHEQFF.

This clonotype was recorded at least ten times. This sequence joins TRBV15 and TRBJ2-1, with 8 bases lining up with TRBD2. V shed 0 bases and J 3 bases; nucleotides not matched to a gene: 7. The CDR3 is 17 amino acids. The germline V gene encodes CDR1 LNHNV and CDR2 YYDKDF (reference sequence). CDR3: CATSRDRTGGSYNEQFF. In DNA, the CDR3 is TGTGCCACCAGCAGAGATCGGACGGGAGGGAGCTACAATGAGCAGTTCTTC. The variable domain in full, with the rest retrieved from reference TRBV15 and TRBJ2-1, is DAMVIQNPRYQVTQFGKPVTLSCSQTLNHNVMYWYQQKSSQAPKLLFHYYDKDFNNEADTPDNFQSRRPNTSFCFLDIRSPGLGDTAMYLCATSRDRTGGSYNEQFFGPGTRLTVL.

The V gene is TRBV6-5, the J gene TRBJ1-2, with 8 bases that match TRBD1. V dropped 0 bases and J dropped 7; count of bases not matched to a gene: 4. The germline CDR1 and CDR2 sequences are MNHEY and SVGAGI. The CDR3 length is 14 residues. Written as DNA, the CDR3 is TGTGCCAGCAGTTACTCGGACAGGGACCTTGGCTACACCTTC. This gives the protein CASSYSDRDLGYTF.

This clonotype was counted ten times or more. The chain recombines TRBV30 with TRBJ2-3; possibly TRBD1 or TRBD2 for D (6 bases each). Germline V lookup: CDR1 GTSNPN, CDR2 SVGIG (reference sequence). CDR3 size: 13 residues. This CDR3 is CGSGGTITDTQYF. CDR3 nucleotides: TGTGGAAGCGGCGGGACAATCACAGATACGCAGTATTTT. The full variable domain, completed using reference TRBV30 and TRBJ2-3, is SQTIHQWPATLVQPVGSPLSLECTVEGTSNPNLYWYRQAAGRGLQLLFYSVGIGQISSEVPQNLSASRPQDRQFILSSKKLLLSDSGFYLCGSGGTITDTQYFGPGTRLTVL.

The V and J genes are TRBV4-3 and TRBJ2-2; tentative D call: TRBD1 (5 bases). This CDR3 comprises 16 residues. Germline loops: CDR1 LGHNA, CDR2 YSLEER. The germline V and J ends were trimmed by 0 bases and 4 bases, with 12 bases remaining between them. This CDR3 reads CASSQDRGFSTGELFF. The CDR3 nucleotides are TGCGCCAGCAGCCAAGATAGGGGATTCTCCACCGGGGAGCTGTTTTTT.

This clonotype was observed many times. The chain joins TRBV20-1 to TRBJ2-7, with TRBD2 matching over 9 bases. V trimming: 1 base; J trimming: 4 bases; junction bases outside the gene matches: 23. Germline V gene lookup returns CDR1 DFQATT and CDR2 SNEGSKA (reference sequence). The CDR3 runs to 20 residues. In DNA form, the CDR3 reads TGCAGTGCTAGAGTTTTTCGCTCGGGGCGGGAGGGCCACGATAGATACGAGCAGTACTTC. Protein sequence: CSARVFRSGREGHDRYEQYF.

This clonotype was seen only a few times. The chain carries TRBV12-3 or TRBV12-4 and TRBJ2-2; no clear D. The CDR3 is made up of 11 amino acids. Between the trimmed V and J ends, which lost 3 bases and 7 bases, there was a span of 3 bases. CDR3 protein: CASSFNGELFF. CDR3 coding DNA: TGTGCCAGCAGTTTTAACGGGGAGCTGTTTTTT.

The chain uses TRBV5-6 and TRBJ2-7; perhaps TRBD2 as D (5 bases). V gave up 2 bases and J gave up 0 bases, with 9 bases separating them. Germline V gene lookup returns CDR1 SGHDT and CDR2 YYEEEE. The CDR3 has 14 residues. The DNA of the CDR3 is TGTGCCAGCAGCTTACCGGGGATCTCCTACGAGCAGTACTTC. Its translation is CASSLPGISYEQYF.

The chain employs TRBV9 and TRBJ2-1; D call uncertain. Germline lookup yields CDR1 SGDLS and CDR2 YYNGEE. The CDR3 has 14 residues. V was shortened by 0 bases and J by 6 bases, with 10 bases between the two germline ends. The CDR3 nucleotides read TGTGCCAGCAGCGTAGGGGATTACTTCAATGAGCAGTTCTTC. This encodes CASSVGDYFNEQFF.

This clonotype was counted ten times or more. The rearrangement links TRBV20-1 to TRBJ2-7; tentatively, D is TRBD2 (6 bases). The germline V gene encodes CDR1 DFQATT and CDR2 SNEGSKA (reference sequence). Trimming shortened V by 1 base and J by 5 bases, and 15 bases separated the two germline ends. The CDR3 length is 14 residues. Written as DNA, the CDR3 is TGCAGTGCTAGAGGAACGGGAGCCAGACACGAGCAGTACTTC. Amino acids: CSARGTGARHEQYF.

This chain joins TRBV20-1 and TRBJ1-4, with TRBD1 identical over 9 bases. The CDR3 loop spans 14 amino acids. The ends lost 3 bases at V and 13 bases at J; junction bases unmatched: 12. CDR1 DFQATT and CDR2 SNEGSKA come from the germline V gene (reference sequence). The CDR3 spells CSASAGTGNFRLFF. The CDR3, as DNA: TGCAGTGCTAGCGCCGGGACAGGGAATTTTAGACTGTTTTTT.

This clonotype was detected ten times or more. J is TRBJ2-1 and V is TRBV12-5; the D gene is possibly TRBD1 (5 bases). In germline, CDR1 is LGHNT, CDR2 FRNRAP. The CDR3 consists of 15 residues. The V and J ends lost 1 base and 2 bases respectively, with 9 bases between them. CDR3 sequence reads: CASGLEQVAYNEQFF. The CDR3 nucleotides read TGTGCTAGTGGTTTGGAACAGGTAGCCTACAATGAGCAGTTCTTC.

This clonotype was recorded a few times. The V call is TRBV20-1, the J call TRBJ2-7; TRBD2 matches 7 bases. V shed 5 bases and J 0 bases; nucleotides not matched to a gene: 10. Per the germline V gene, CDR1 is DFQATT and CDR2 is SNEGSKA (reference sequence). This CDR3 comprises 15 residues. The CDR3 spells CSAPQTSESSYEQYF. CDR3 DNA: TGCAGTGCTCCTCAAACTAGCGAGAGCTCCTACGAGCAGTACTTC.

This clonotype was observed a few times. The chain combines TRBV6-2 or TRBV6-3 with TRBJ2-1; no definite D call. The germline gives CDR1 MNHEY, CDR2 SVGEGT. The V end lost 0 bases, the J end lost 9 bases, and 12 bases lay between the germline ends. This CDR3 has 14 amino acids. The CDR3 here is CASSYSIAPSEQFF. For the CDR3, the DNA is TGTGCCAGCAGTTACTCGATTGCTCCCAGTGAGCAGTTCTTC.

This clonotype was recorded many times. The rearrangement uses TRBV30 and TRBJ1-5; perhaps TRBD1 as D (5 bases). The CDR3 is 15 residues long. CDR1 is GTSNPN and CDR2 is SVGIG in the germline V gene (reference sequence). V was pared by 2 bases and J by 1 base, with 12 bases between. CDR3 amino acids: CAWSLGLGSNQPQHF. CDR3 DNA sequence: TGTGCCTGGAGTTTGGGGCTAGGGAGCAATCAGCCCCAGCATTTT.

This clonotype has at least ten counts. The chain combines TRBV20-1 with TRBJ2-7, with a tentative D call TRBD2 (6 bases). Germline assignment: CDR1 DFQATT and CDR2 SNEGSKA (reference sequence). V lost 5 bases, J lost 7 bases, and 21 bases lay in between. The CDR3 extends over 14 amino acids. The CDR3 sequence is CSARRVPGVEEQYF. CDR3 in DNA: TGCAGTGCTCGTAGAGTTCCGGGAGTAGAGGAGCAGTACTTC.